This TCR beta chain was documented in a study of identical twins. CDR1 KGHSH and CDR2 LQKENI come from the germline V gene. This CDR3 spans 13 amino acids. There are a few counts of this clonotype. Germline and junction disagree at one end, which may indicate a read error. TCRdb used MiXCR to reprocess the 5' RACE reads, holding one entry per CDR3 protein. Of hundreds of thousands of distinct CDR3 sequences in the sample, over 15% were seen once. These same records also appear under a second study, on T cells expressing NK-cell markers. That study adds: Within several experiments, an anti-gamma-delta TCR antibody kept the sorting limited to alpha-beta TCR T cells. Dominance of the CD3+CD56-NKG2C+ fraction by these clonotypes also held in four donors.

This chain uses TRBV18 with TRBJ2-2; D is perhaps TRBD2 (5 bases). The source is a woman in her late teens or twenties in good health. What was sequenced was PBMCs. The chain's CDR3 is CASSRGYTGELFF. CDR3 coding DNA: TGCGCCAGCAGCCGGGGTTACACCGGGGAGCTGTTTTTT.